The entry that follows covers one T cell receptor beta chain sequence. Its specificity is unknown. CDR1 MDHEN and CDR2 SYDVKM come from the germline V gene. The CDR3 loop spans 16 amino acids. The V gene lost 8 bases and the J gene lost 0 bases, with 17 bases spanning the gap. This entry belongs to a study of shared clonotypes between healthy human individuals. About the research overall: Per donor, three plates held CD4 naive cells, three held CD4 memory, two held CD8 naive and one held CD8 memory. Overall study findings and caveats: Enrolling few donors narrowed the genetic and exposure-history diversity that was represented. The sharing of around 5% of naive CD4 clonotypes was seen across a handful of donors. Large depth notwithstanding, sorted-subset sequencing proved incomplete by rarefaction.

The naive CD8 subset, CD45RO-negative cells positively selected for CCR7, excluded terminally differentiated effector memory CD45RA+ cells. Only in-frame clones appear in the TCRdb table, and some are missing; sequencing was by immunoSEQ multiplex PCR. Here the sample spans 800,000 or so clones, around 96% being singletons. Sequencing was carried out using naive CD8+ T cells sorted from blood. The chain carries TRBV28 and TRBJ1-5; D is unclear. The sequence was obtained from a young man in good health. The CDR3 sequence is CASEIRQPYSNQPQHF. CDR3 nucleotides: TGTGCCAGCGAGATCAGGCAGCCTTATAGCAATCAGCCCCAGCATTTT.